This T cell receptor (beta chain) was profiled in a study of cytomegalovirus exposure and HLA in healthy donors (dated by TCRdb to the late 2010s). Study-level background: An earlier analysis of about 530 of the donors reported about 300 Gb of sequence data and roughly 120 million unique TCR beta sequences obtained from roughly 170 million T cells. To study patterns of TCR occurrence, a later analysis re-analyzed previously published TCR beta repertoires from hundreds of donors and added high-resolution HLA genotyping. The study profiled the T cell repertoires of more than 500 subjects by immunosequencing and related them to cytomegalovirus serostatus. All discovery cohort repertoires had been generated using a single sequencing platform. HLA typing covered class I and class II loci at four-digit resolution. The aim of the study was to test whether cataloging public T cell receptors could identify signatures of past pathogen exposure. In a later genetic analysis, genome-wide SNP genotypes for about 55% of the roughly 670 donors were used, and that subset was treated as a discovery cohort. The genetic ancestry cluster associated with self-reported Caucasian donors included around 76% of the roughly 390 genotyped donors. Along with the roughly 670-subject first cohort, a separate validation cohort of about 110 different subjects was used. Rather than using new phenotypic data, the later analysis identified candidate immune exposures from TCR beta sequences and from how often those sequences occurred across donors. To decide whether each TCR beta V gene segment behaved as functional or pseudogenic, an earlier analysis of approximately 620 of the donors relied on high-throughput TCR beta sequencing. An early release covering 550 to 700 HLA-typed donors comprised 300 to 350 gigabases of sequencing data and approximately 85 million unique TCR sequences. On average, roughly 240,000 unique TCR beta nucleotide sequences were sequenced per donor among about 400 genotyped donors of the cohort, with roughly a sixth of those sequences being non-productive. Several DR-DQ haplotypes were handled as single units for association and clustering, since linkage in the cohort was strong. To predict cytomegalovirus infection status, the study brought together high-throughput TCR immunosequencing, statistical association of individual TCRs with disease status, and machine learning. Alongside the repertoire data, information on donor age, sex, ethnicity and CMV serostatus was compiled. The number of typed donors differed by locus: about 629-630 for A, B, C, DRB1 and DQB1; approximately 520 for DQA1; fewer than 610 for DPA1; and about 450 for DPB1. On the study overall, not on this receptor specifically: According to a later analysis, TCR association rates differed among HLA loci, with DRB1 alleles showing the most associated TCRs and HLA-C alleles showing the fewest. Across donors, most TCR sequences were observed very rarely, whereas some public TCRs were present in many individuals. The 87-base-pair reads could not distinguish some IMGT-functional V segments, including TRBV6-2 and TRBV6-3, so those segments were excluded. Presence/absence analyses assumed roughly uniform sequencing depth across donors, an assumption that may not hold. A further reported finding was that TCR beta sequences accurately predicted the HLA-A and HLA-B alleles for most subjects in the first cohort. Compared with equally common non-associated chains, HLA-associated TCR beta chains in a later analysis were more clonally expanded and had lower generation probabilities. Because HLA typing was unavailable for some donors at each locus, only the typed subset was used in association tests. Only TCR beta chains were sequenced in this cohort, and the absence of alpha or paired-chain data limited detectable features. Most CMV-associated TCR beta chains appeared to be HLA-restricted in a later analysis, and the HLA associations seemed to be driven largely by CMV exposure. At a false discovery rate of 0.05, a later analysis linked under 20,000 TCR beta sequences to specific HLA alleles. According to a later analysis, parvovirus B19, influenza, CMV and Epstein-Barr virus appeared linked to several top co-occurrence clusters. Immune exposure information for the cohort was limited to CMV serostatus. Linkage disequilibrium might explain the correlated functional status among segregating V segments, but an unknown experimental factor could not be excluded. Because counts were too low, seventeen rarely observed V segments, including chromosome 9 orphons, were left out of the earlier analysis of some 640 of the donors. Strong co-occurrence of HLA alleles, especially DR and DQ, made assigning TCR associations to individual alleles difficult. The study gave a list of over 150 TCR beta chains associated with cytomegalovirus. The classifier was reported to diagnose cytomegalovirus status with high specificity and sensitivity in both the original cohort and the validation cohort. It was suggested by the authors that the approach could potentially be generalized to other disease states and immunological phenotypes. A few of the identified cytomegalovirus-associated TCR beta chains were confirmed in vitro to be specific for cytomegalovirus antigens. An earlier analysis of some 560 of the donors showed that most TCR beta V segments appeared in productive rearrangements either about 87% or about 30% of the time, which broadly matched IMGT annotations. According to a later genetic analysis, donors in an Asian-associated ancestry cluster had fewer N-insertions in productive TCRs than the approximately 700-donor mean. A cluster of highly shared sequence variants was judged likely to represent a technical artifact of the sequencing pipeline. In a later genetic analysis, a missense DCLRE1C variant was associated with V-gene and J-gene trimming of TCR beta chains, and the association was replicated in an independent cohort.

Library creation used the immunoSEQ multiplex PCR assay. A mixture of 60 forward primers for TCR Vbeta segments and 13 reverse primers for TCR Jbeta segments was used in the multiplex PCR. A multiplex PCR assay on genomic DNA amplified the CDR3 region of rearranged TCR beta genes. The amplified TCR beta libraries were sequenced on the Illumina HiSeq System as 87-base-pair reads. Regarding the original processing steps: A later analysis tallied 70 million to 100 million unique TCR beta chains across the roughly 610 repertoires, and around 10 million of those chains were shared by two or more donors. Raw reads were error-corrected and collapsed into unique sequences with a nearest-neighbor algorithm that merged closely related sequences to remove PCR and sequencing errors. To assign V, D and J gene segments, CDR3 sequences were aligned to IMGT reference sequences. Each retained sequence needed at least a six-nucleotide match to both a V gene segment and a J gene segment. A rearrangement counted as productive if the CDR3 had no stop codons and remained in frame with V and J, and every other rearrangement counted as non-productive. CDR3 was defined by IMGT convention, running from the second conserved V-encoded cysteine to the conserved J-encoded phenylalanine. Sequences without an unambiguous match to a single V gene segment were excluded from the earlier analysis of about 630 of the donors. An earlier analysis of approximately 590 of the donors called V segments functional above 56.7% productive rearrangements and segregating when the between-donor standard deviation exceeded 5%. A statistical classification framework was built for diagnosing cytomegalovirus status from the catalog of TCR beta chain sequences. A later analysis assigned V and J genes by comparing TCR nucleotide sequences with IMGT/GENE-DB human TR gene sequences. The TCRdist pipeline was used in a later analysis to assign CDR3 sequences and most-parsimonious VDJ recombination scenarios. In a later analysis, each TCR beta chain was defined by its CDR3 amino acid sequence together with its V-gene family, and reads lacking a unique V-gene family were excluded. As a way to deal with suspected cross-contamination and a sequencing artifact, a later analysis dropped 592 nucleotide sequences that were highly shared and had low generation probability. In a later analysis, a clonal expansion index was calculated for each public chain from normalized within-repertoire ranks of inferred template counts. Generation probabilities in a later analysis came from a VDJ recombination model fitted to out-of-frame rearrangements, and those results were checked against IGoR. In a later analysis, TCR-TCR, TCR-HLA and TCR-CMV co-occurrence was scored with hypergeometric tests, and a repertoire-size bias correction was applied to TCR pairs. False discovery rates were estimated in a later analysis by permuting HLA or CMV assignments 20 times. A later analysis grouped co-occurring TCRs with DBSCAN, adding TCRdist sequence similarity when clustering within HLA-allele-positive subsets. For co-occurrence clustering, repertoires with fewer than 30,000 or more than 120,000 public chains were excluded, along with roughly 5 repertoires with anomalous nucleotide sharing. TCRdb mirrors the immuneACCESS table, restricted to in-frame sequences. Some clones are absent from its copies; in checked studies, under half trace to an unresolved V gene, and the reason for the others is unknown. The DNA was the basis for D and trimming; V, J and clone size are from that table. The sample contains roughly 92,000 clones, 80% of them found a single time. The ten largest make up about 30% of the sample.

The cohort was made up of roughly 670 healthy bone marrow donors. Cohort members were all nominally healthy when sampled, although unrecorded immune exposures were likely present. The donor tested CMV seropositive and was one of the 289 seropositive cohort members. Each donor provided a peripheral blood sample, and peripheral blood mononuclear cells were used for TCR beta sequencing. Genomic DNA was extracted from the blood cell samples with the Qiagen DNeasy Blood Extraction Kit. About this clone: It lacks a known antigen. The input lacks base qualities; no much larger clone sits a single base away.

Sequences SGHNT (CDR1) and YYREEE (CDR2) are obtained from the germline V gene (reference sequence). At the junction V is shortened by 6 bases and J by 5 bases, with 14 bases in between. The CDR3 runs 14 residues from the cysteine to the phenylalanine. Only the CDR3 DNA is retained, 42 bases long and in frame from the first base. The sequenced material came from PBMCs. The sequence is built from TRBV5-4 and TRBJ2-2; the D gene is perhaps TRBD2, on 5 matching bases. This receptor was identified in a man in his fifties or sixties in good health and CMV-seropositive. This receptor carries the CDR3 CASKSGIGTGELFF. The DNA is TGTGCCAGCAAATCGGGAATAGGGACCGGGGAGCTGTTTTTT.